This entry concerns a single T cell receptor beta chain. The data are from a study of control samples from healthy donors and cancer patients. Here immunoSEQ multiplex PCR was the method, and the copy in TCRdb shows in-frame clones only, minus some. The sample holds around 120,000 clones, around 91% seen once. The CDR3 covers 14 residues. Germline V gives CDR1 LGHDT, CDR2 YNNKEL (reference sequence). Trimming pared 4 bases from V and 3 bases from J, leaving 11 bases between. The sequenced sample was PBMCs. V gene TRBV3-1 (or the pseudogene TRBV3-2) combines with J gene TRBJ2-3, with D perhaps matching TRBD1 or TRBD2 (5 bases each). This receptor was identified in a woman aged 45-60 years with colorectal cancer. This chain's CDR3 is CASSRGEGTDTQYF. In DNA, the CDR3 is TGTGCCAGCAGCCGAGGGGAAGGGACAGATACGCAGTATTTT.